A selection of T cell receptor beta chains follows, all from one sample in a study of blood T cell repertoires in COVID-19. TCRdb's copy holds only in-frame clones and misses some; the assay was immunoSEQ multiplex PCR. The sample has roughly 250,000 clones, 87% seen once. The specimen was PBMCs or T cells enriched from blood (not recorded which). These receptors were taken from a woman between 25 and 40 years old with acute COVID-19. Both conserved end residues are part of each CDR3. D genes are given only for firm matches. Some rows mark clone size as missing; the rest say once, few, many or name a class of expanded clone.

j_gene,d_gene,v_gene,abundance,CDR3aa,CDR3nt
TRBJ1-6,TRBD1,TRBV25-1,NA,CASSESRTGVYPLHF,TGTGCCAGCAGTGAATCAAGGACAGGGGTGTATCCCCTCCACTTT
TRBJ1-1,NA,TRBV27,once,CASSPIGMNTEAFF,TGTGCCAGCAGTCCCATCGGGATGAACACTGAAGCTTTCTTT
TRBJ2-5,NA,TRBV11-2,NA,CASSFGQQETQYF,TGTGCCAGCAGTTTCGGACAGCAAGAGACCCAGTACTTC
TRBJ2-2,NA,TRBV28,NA,CASSKQNTGELFF,TGTGCCAGCAGTAAGCAGAACACCGGGGAGCTGTTTTTT
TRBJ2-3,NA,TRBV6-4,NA,CASSASGEGTDTQYF,TGTGCCAGCAGTGCCTCAGGGGAAGGCACAGATACGCAGTATTTT
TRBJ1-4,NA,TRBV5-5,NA,CASSSPTVLGEKLFF,TGTGCCAGCAGCTCTCCGACAGTCCTGGGGGAAAAACTGTTTTTT
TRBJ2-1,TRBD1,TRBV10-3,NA,CAISSGTDYNEQFF,TGTGCCATCAGTTCCGGGACAGACTACAATGAGCAGTTCTTC
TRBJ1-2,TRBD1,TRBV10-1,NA,CASSDSTGHGYTF,TGCGCCAGCAGTGACTCGACAGGGCACGGCTACACCTTC
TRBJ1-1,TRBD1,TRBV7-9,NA,CASSSPTGVTEAFF,TGTGCCAGCAGCTCTCCGACAGGGGTCACTGAAGCTTTCTTT
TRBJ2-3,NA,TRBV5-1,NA,CASSPGQMSDTDTQYF,TGCGCCAGCAGCCCCGGACAGATGTCTGACACAGATACGCAGTATTTT
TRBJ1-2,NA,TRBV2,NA,CASRTGANYGYTF,TGTGCCAGCAGAACAGGAGCTAACTATGGCTACACCTTC
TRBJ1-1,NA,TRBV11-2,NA,CASSLVGRMNTEAFF,TGTGCCAGCAGCTTAGTAGGCAGGATGAACACTGAAGCTTTCTTT
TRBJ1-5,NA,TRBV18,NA,CASSPQHSGGFNQPQHF,TGTGCCAGCTCACCACAACACTCGGGAGGTTTCAATCAGCCCCAGCATTTT
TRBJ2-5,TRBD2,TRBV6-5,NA,CASIRGAGDAETQYF,TGTGCCAGCATCCGAGGGGCGGGGGATGCTGAGACCCAGTACTTC